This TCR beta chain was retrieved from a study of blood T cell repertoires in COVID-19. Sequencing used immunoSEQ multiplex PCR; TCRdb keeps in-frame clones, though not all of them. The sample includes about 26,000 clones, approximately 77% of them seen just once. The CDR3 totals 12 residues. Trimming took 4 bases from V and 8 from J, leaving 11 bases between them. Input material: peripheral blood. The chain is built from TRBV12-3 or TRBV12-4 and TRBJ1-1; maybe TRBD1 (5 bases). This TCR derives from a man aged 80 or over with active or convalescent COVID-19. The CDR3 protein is CASSSHRTEAFF. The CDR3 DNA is TGTGCCAGCAGTTCCCACAGGACCGAAGCTTTCTTT.